The TCR beta chain described here comes from a study of blood T cell repertoires in COVID-19. Study-level information: T cells, B-cell-depleted T cells, or PBMCs provided the cDNA or gDNA that served as material.

Some clones are missing from TCRdb's copy, which holds only in-frame ones; the method was immunoSEQ multiplex PCR. The sample comprises around 40,000 clones, 65% to 90% of which are singletons, and more than 8% rests with the top ten. Trimming cost V 4 bases and J 2 bases; bases outside gene matches: 5. Per germline, CDR1 SGHRS and CDR2 YFSETQ. The CDR3 contains 14 residues. The source of this sequence is a human donor in a cohort sampled during active COVID-19. V gene TRBV5-1 combines with J gene TRBJ2-7; TRBD1 matches 8 bases. The sample comprised peripheral blood. CDR3 residues: CASSRGQGTYEQYF. In nucleotides, the CDR3 is TGCGCCAGCAGCCGAGGACAGGGCACCTACGAGCAGTACTTC.